The 20 T cell receptor beta chains reported below all come from one sample, sequenced in a study of cytomegalovirus exposure and HLA in healthy donors. Primers for the PCR totalled 60 Vbeta and 13 Jbeta. The repertoire was sequenced with immunoSEQ multiplex PCR; TCRdb's copy has only in-frame clones and lacks some. Here the sample spans fewer than 200,000 clones, less than 90% being singletons. The specimen was PBMCs. The source of these receptors is a man in his fifties in good health and CMV-seronegative.

CDR3 DNA sequence: TGTGCCAGCAGTCGGACAGGGGGGACTCAGCCCCAGCATTTT. Translating gives CASSRTGGTQPQHF. The genes are TRBV27 and TRBJ1-5; 10 nucleotides agree with TRBD1. The CDR3 spans 14 residues. The germline CDR1 and CDR2 sequences are MNHEY and SMNVEV (reference sequence). J lost 6 bases, V lost 5 bases, and 4 bases had no gene match.

V and J are TRBV7-3 and TRBJ2-2, with 11 bases matching TRBD1. Germline CDR1 SGHTA, CDR2 FQGTGA. This CDR3 has 17 residues. V lost 1 base and J lost 6; bases outside the gene matches: 7. The DNA for the CDR3 is TGTGCCAGCAGCTTAATCGGACAGGGGGCAGTTTCCGGGGAGCTGTTTTTT. Translated: CASSLIGQGAVSGELFF. Together with reference TRBV7-3 and TRBJ2-2, the CDR3 gives the full variable domain: GAGVSQTPSNKVTEKGKYVELRCDPISGHTALYWYRQSLGQGPEFLIYFQGTGAADDSGLPNDRFFAVRPEGSVSTLKIQRTERGDSAVYLCASSLIGQGAVSGELFFGEGSRLTVL.

The gene calls are TRBV5-1 and TRBJ2-1, with D perhaps TRBD2 (7 bases). V lost 7 bases, J lost 1 base, and 12 bases lay in between. The CDR3 totals 14 residues. Per germline, CDR1 SGHRS and CDR2 YFSETQ. Written as DNA, the CDR3 is TGCGCCAGCCTGGGGGGGCAGTCCTACAATGAGCAGTTCTTC. It specifies CASLGGQSYNEQFF. Full variable domain (rest looked up from reference TRBV5-1 and TRBJ2-1): KAGVTQTPRYLIKTRGQQVTLSCSPISGHRSVSWYQQTPGQGLQFLFEYFSETQRNKGNFPGRFSGRQFSNSRSEMNVSTLELGDSALYLCASLGGQSYNEQFFGPGTRLTVL.

This clone occurred a few times. The V and J genes are TRBV6-1 and TRBJ2-7, with TRBD2 as a possible D gene (7 bases). Germline V gives CDR1 MNHNS, CDR2 SASEGT. The CDR3 totals 16 residues. Trimming left V 4 bases short and J 5 bases short, with 21 bases between. CDR3 bases: TGTGCCAGCAGTGGGGTTTGGGGGGGCTCTAGCGACGAGCAGTACTTC. Its protein product is CASSGVWGGSSDEQYF.

This sequence joins TRBV6-5 and TRBJ2-1; perhaps TRBD2 as D (5 bases). CDR3 size: 15 residues. Between the trimmed V and J ends, which lost 7 bases and 4 bases, there was a span of 17 bases. Germline V gene lookup returns CDR1 MNHEY and CDR2 SVGAGI. The CDR3: CASTSAERKYNEQFF. The CDR3 DNA reads as TGTGCCAGCACCTCAGCGGAGCGAAAGTACAATGAGCAGTTCTTC.

The rearrangement links TRBV6-6 to TRBJ2-1; 7 positions match TRBD2. CDR3 size: 15 residues. CDR1 and CDR2 from the germline V gene are MNHNY and SVGAGI (reference sequence). The V gene end was trimmed by 6 bases and the J gene end by 5 bases; junction bases not matched to a gene: 10. The CDR3 coding sequence is TGTGCCAGCAGACCTCGGCGGGAGCAAAACAATGAGCAGTTCTTC. Amino acids: CASRPRREQNNEQFF.

The CDR3 loop is CASSYPGTGEEKLFF. The CDR3 nucleotides read TGTGCCAGCAGTTACCCCGGGACAGGGGAGGAAAAACTGTTTTTT. The rearrangement links TRBV6-5 to TRBJ1-4; the match to TRBD1 covers 10 bases. Germline-derived CDR1 and CDR2 are MNHEY and SVGAGI. The CDR3 extends over 15 amino acids. V shed 2 bases, J shed 8 bases, and the junction held 5 bases outside the gene matches.

The chain combines TRBV7-3 with TRBJ2-2; possibly TRBD1 for D (5 bases). The CDR3 is made up of 16 amino acids. V dropped 1 base and J dropped 7 bases, with 16 bases sitting between them. CDR1 SGHTA and CDR2 FQGTGA come from the germline V gene. DNA for the CDR3: TGTGCCAGCAGCTTAATTAGAACAGGAAACCGCGGGGAGCTGTTTTTT. It translates to CASSLIRTGNRGELFF.

This clone showed up just a few times. The CDR3 spells CASSTGQRPYEQYF. The CDR3 coding sequence is TGTGCCAGCAGCACGGGACAGAGGCCCTACGAGCAGTACTTC. The V call is TRBV6-1, the J call TRBJ2-7; 7 nucleotides agree with TRBD1. The V gene's germline CDR1 is MNHNS and CDR2 SASEGT. The ends lost 6 bases at V and 2 bases at J; junction bases unmatched: 7. This CDR3 has 14 residues.

This clone was counted between two and nine times. The rearrangement links TRBV6-5 to TRBJ1-1; 9 bases align to TRBD1. The CDR3 contains 15 residues. Germline V lookup: CDR1 MNHEY, CDR2 SVGAGI. The V and J ends lost 4 bases and 3 bases, in that order; junction bases with no gene match: 6. The CDR3 region is CASSSPTGGDTEAFF. The CDR3 coding sequence is TGTGCCAGCAGTTCCCCGACAGGGGGTGACACTGAAGCTTTCTTT.

This clone was counted once. This chain links TRBV7-6 with TRBJ1-4; tentatively, D is TRBD1 (5 bases). CDR3 size: 14 residues. V was trimmed by 1 base and J by 8 bases, leaving 11 bases between them. Germline CDR1 and CDR2: SGHVS and FNYEAQ. The CDR3 region has the DNA TGTGCCAGCAGCTTAGAGGGACTGGGGGAAAAACTGTTTTTT. Amino acid sequence: CASSLEGLGEKLFF.

V and J are TRBV28 and TRBJ2-1, with 9 positions matching TRBD2. Germline CDR1 reads MDHEN; CDR2 reads SYDVKM. V lost 6 bases to trimming and J lost 3 bases; unmatched junction nucleotides: 9. The CDR3 covers 16 residues. CDR3 residues: CASSTGSTSGYNEQFF. In DNA, the CDR3 is TGTGCCAGCAGCACCGGGTCGACTAGCGGCTACAATGAGCAGTTCTTC.

To note about this clone: Additional DNA sequences in this sample encode the identical CDR3. V and J are TRBV11-3 and TRBJ2-5; 9 bases map to TRBD1. V dropped 6 bases and J dropped 5; count of bases not matched to a gene: 4. Germline CDR1 SGHNT, CDR2 YENEEA. The CDR3 consists of 13 residues. The CDR3 sequence: CASSPGQGETQYF. CDR3 DNA sequence: TGTGCCAGCAGTCCGGGACAGGGCGAGACCCAGTACTTC.

The genes are TRBV7-2 and TRBJ2-1, with TRBD1 matching 7 bases. V lost 4 bases, J lost 6 bases, and 3 bases stayed unmatched. This CDR3 is 13 amino acids long. In germline, CDR1 is SGHTA, CDR2 FQGNSA. This CDR3 is CASSSGQTNEQFF. The CDR3 nucleotides are TGTGCCAGCAGCTCGGGACAGACCAATGAGCAGTTCTTC.

This chain connects TRBV9 to TRBJ2-7; the match to TRBD2 covers 10 bases. V was pared by 0 bases and J by 0 bases, with 3 bases of the junction left unmatched. Per germline, CDR1 SGDLS and CDR2 YYNGEE. CDR3 length: 16 amino acids. The CDR3 protein is CASSVGASGSSYEQYF. CDR3 sequence (DNA): TGTGCCAGCAGCGTAGGGGCTAGCGGGAGCTCCTACGAGCAGTACTTC.

J is TRBJ2-5 and V is TRBV6-6, with 7 bases identical to TRBD2. With 5 bases clipped from V and 2 bases from J, the junction kept 5 bases outside the gene matches. This CDR3 comprises 14 residues. Germline-derived CDR1 and CDR2 are MNHNY and SVGAGI (reference sequence). The CDR3 here is CASSPGREQETQYF. The CDR3 bases are TGTGCCAGCAGTCCAGGGAGGGAGCAAGAGACCCAGTACTTC.

The chain employs TRBV19 and TRBJ1-5; 10 bases fit TRBD1. This CDR3 comprises 15 residues. The V and J ends lost 6 bases and 7 bases, in that order; junction bases with no gene match: 9. Germline values: CDR1 LNHDA, CDR2 SQIVND (reference sequence). CDR3 nucleotides: TGTGCCAGTAGAGACGGACAGGGGGGGCGGCAGCCCCAGCATTTT. This codes for CASRDGQGGRQPQHF. The full variable domain, with the rest looked up from reference TRBV19 and TRBJ1-5, is DGGITQSPKYLFRKEGQNVTLSCEQNLNHDAMYWYRQDPGQGLRLIYYSQIVNDFQKGDIAEGYSVSREKKESFPLTVTSAQKNPTAFYLCASRDGQGGRQPQHFGDGTRLSIL.

The chain joins TRBV7-9 to TRBJ2-1; D unresolved. Per the germline V gene, CDR1 is SEHNR and CDR2 is FQNEAQ (reference sequence). The CDR3 sequence is 16 residues long. V was trimmed by 4 bases and J by 0 bases, leaving 13 bases between them. CDR3 protein: CASSSVAHSSYNEQFF. CDR3 nucleotides: TGTGCCAGCAGCTCAGTAGCCCATAGCTCCTACAATGAGCAGTTCTTC.

The J gene is TRBJ1-4, the V gene TRBV11-2; perhaps TRBD1 as D (5 bases). Looked up from germline, CDR1 is SGHAT and CDR2 is FQNNGV. Trimming removed 7 bases at V and 0 bases at J, with 18 bases between. The length of the CDR3 is 17 residues. The CDR3 sequence: CASNPTGLITTNEKLFF. CDR3 nucleotide sequence: TGTGCCAGCAACCCAACAGGTCTGATAACAACTAATGAAAAACTGTTTTTT. Variable domain in full (rest from reference TRBV11-2 and TRBJ1-4): EAGVAQSPRYKIIEKRQSVAFWCNPISGHATLYWYQQILGQGPKLLIQFQNNGVVDDSQLPKDRFSAERLKGVDSTLKIQPAKLEDSAVYLCASNPTGLITTNEKLFFGSGTQLSVL.

The genes are TRBV7-6 and TRBJ2-3; D may be TRBD2 (6 bases). Trimming shortened V by 5 bases and J by 2 bases, and 14 bases separated the two germline ends. CDR3 length: 15 residues. The germline V gene encodes CDR1 SGHVS and CDR2 FNYEAQ. This CDR3 reads CASSPWTTHTDTQYF. CDR3 bases: TGTGCCAGCAGCCCTTGGACTACCCACACAGATACGCAGTATTTT.